Listed below are T cell receptor beta chains from one sample, sequenced in a study of cytomegalovirus exposure and HLA in healthy donors. Method: immunoSEQ multiplex PCR; TCRdb's copy keeps in-frame clones and lacks some. The sample has under 250,000 clones, 82% seen once. Sequencing was done on a sample of PBMCs. The source of these receptors is a man aged 35 to 55 in good health and CMV-seropositive. Each CDR3 is given with its conserved first and last residue. A D gene is named only where the DNA matches it firmly. Expanded clones get a size class; other rows say once, few or many, or leave the size out.

V	size	J	D	CDR3	DNA
TRBV5-1	NA	TRBJ2-1	TRBD1	CASSTRGRDSYNEQFF	TGCGCCAGCAGCACTAGGGGGCGCGACTCCTACAATGAGCAGTTCTTC
TRBV29-1	NA	TRBJ2-5	NA	CSGGRGNQETQYF	TGCAGCGGTGGCCGGGGGAACCAAGAGACCCAGTACTTC
TRBV4-2	few	TRBJ2-7	TRBD2	CASSLGRGGYYEQYF	TGTGCCAGCAGCCTAGGTCGCGGGGGGTACTACGAGCAGTACTTC
TRBV4-1	NA	TRBJ2-1	TRBD2	CASSQDRAGGRNEQFF	TGCGCCAGCAGCCAAGATAGAGCGGGAGGCCGGAATGAGCAGTTCTTC
TRBV18	NA	TRBJ2-5	NA	CASSPQDFQETQYF	TGTGCCAGCTCACCGCAAGACTTCCAAGAGACCCAGTACTTC
TRBV9	NA	TRBJ2-2	NA	CASSVVGGSTGELFF	TGTGCCAGCAGCGTAGTTGGGGGCAGCACCGGGGAGCTGTTTTTT
TRBV6-6	NA	TRBJ2-7	TRBD2	CASRPGTSYEQYF	TGTGCCAGCAGACCCGGGACTAGTTACGAGCAGTATTTC
TRBV7-7	NA	TRBJ2-2	TRBD2	CASSPRLAGSNTGELFF	TGTGCCAGCAGCCCCAGACTAGCGGGGTCGAACACCGGGGAGCTGTTTTTT
TRBV7-9	NA	TRBJ1-5	NA	CSSSLGIQGNQPQHF	TGTTCCAGCAGCTTAGGGATTCAGGGCAATCAGCCCCAGCATTTT
TRBV28	NA	TRBJ1-2	NA	CASKGGGINYGYTF	TGTGCCAGCAAAGGCGGAGGGATTAACTATGGCTACACCTTC
TRBV19	NA	TRBJ2-1	TRBD1	CASSPTGGSYNEQFF	TGTGCCAGTAGTCCGACAGGGGGTTCCTACAATGAGCAGTTCTTC
TRBV2	few	TRBJ2-1	TRBD2	CASSVGSGVPLNEQFF	TGTGCCAGCAGTGTTGGTAGCGGGGTCCCTCTGAATGAGCAGTTCTTC
TRBV7-8	NA	TRBJ2-7	NA	CASSSYYEQYF	TGTGCCAGCAGCTCATACTACGAGCAGTACTTC
TRBV27	NA	TRBJ1-5	NA	CASSALTGFSNQPQHF	TGTGCCAGCAGTGCCCTTACAGGGTTTAGCAATCAGCCCCAGCATTTT
TRBV29-1	NA	TRBJ2-1	TRBD2	CSVVGLAGLRPDNEQFF	TGCAGCGTCGTAGGACTAGCGGGATTAAGACCCGACAATGAGCAGTTCTTC
TRBV5-1	once	TRBJ2-2	TRBD1	CASSPTGGGELFF	TGCGCCAGCAGCCCAACAGGGGGCGGGGAGCTGTTTTTT
TRBV7-9	NA	TRBJ2-5	NA	CASTAGRETQYF	TGTGCCAGCACCGCGGGTCGGGAGACCCAGTACTTC
TRBV2	once	TRBJ2-2	TRBD2	CASSETSGKTGELFF	TGTGCCAGCAGTGAAACTAGCGGGAAGACCGGGGAGCTGTTTTTT
TRBV10-3	NA	TRBJ2-3	TRBD2	CAISAGLAGNTDTQYF	TGTGCCATCAGTGCCGGACTAGCGGGAAACACAGATACGCAGTATTTT
TRBV27	once	TRBJ1-4	NA	CASSLSQGTGKLFF	TGTGCCAGCAGTTTATCCCAGGGCACAGGAAAACTGTTTTTT
TRBV9	NA	TRBJ1-1	NA	CASSPRTRGTEAFF	TGTGCCAGCAGCCCCCGGACCAGGGGAACTGAAGCTTTCTTT
TRBV11-3	few	TRBJ2-1	TRBD2	CASSHGLASYNEQFF	TGTGCCAGCAGCCACGGACTAGCTTCCTACAATGAGCAGTTCTTC
TRBV7-3	NA	TRBJ2-2	TRBD1	CASSPQGAAGELFF	TGTGCCAGCAGCCCACAGGGGGCAGCCGGGGAGCTGTTTTTT
TRBV29-1	once	TRBJ1-1	TRBD1	CSVVGQGSGPEAFF	TGCAGCGTTGTGGGACAGGGGTCCGGGCCTGAAGCTTTCTTT
TRBV11-1	NA	TRBJ1-1	NA	CASSAGRGREDTEAFF	TGTGCCAGCAGCGCAGGCCGTGGCAGGGAGGACACTGAAGCTTTCTTT
TRBV5-5	NA	TRBJ2-3	TRBD1	CASSLRTGASDTQYF	TGTGCCAGCAGCTTGAGAACAGGGGCGTCGGATACGCAGTATTTT
TRBV2	NA	TRBJ2-3	NA	CASSEGGTEGSDTQYF	TGTGCCAGCAGTGAAGGAGGGACGGAGGGGTCGGATACGCAGTATTTT
TRBV6-1	NA	TRBJ1-4	TRBD1	CVSSSTGEEEKLFF	TGTGTCAGCAGTTCGACAGGGGAAGAGGAAAAACTGTTTTTT
TRBV5-5	NA	TRBJ1-1	NA	CASSLAALTEAFF	TGTGCCAGCAGCTTGGCCGCCCTAACTGAAGCTTTCTTT
TRBV5-6	NA	TRBJ1-2	TRBD1	CASSVTGVDGYTF	TGTGCCAGCAGCGTGACAGGGGTAGATGGCTACACCTTC
TRBV2	NA	TRBJ1-5	TRBD1	CASSRDIGQGGQPQHF	TGTGCCAGCAGTCGGGACATTGGACAGGGAGGGCAGCCCCAGCATTTT
TRBV6-6	NA	TRBJ1-5	NA	CASSMNQPQHF	TGTGCCAGCAGCATGAATCAGCCCCAGCATTTT
TRBV5-1	NA	TRBJ2-5	NA	CASSRDSWPGTQYF	TGCGCCAGCAGCCGGGACTCCTGGCCGGGGACCCAGTACTTC
TRBV6-6	few	TRBJ1-1	TRBD1	CASTPGGGNTEAFF	TGTGCCAGCACGCCAGGGGGCGGAAACACTGAAGCTTTCTTT
TRBV2	NA	TRBJ1-2	NA	CASKTAEGNYGYTF	TGTGCCAGCAAGACAGCGGAGGGAAACTATGGCTACACCTTC
TRBV6-5	few	TRBJ1-1	NA	CASSVDWNTEAFF	TGTGCCAGCAGTGTCGACTGGAACACTGAAGCTTTCTTT
TRBV5-1	NA	TRBJ2-7	TRBD2	CASSRTSGTYEQYF	TGCGCCAGCAGCCGAACTAGCGGGACCTACGAGCAGTACTTC
TRBV29-1	NA	TRBJ1-2	NA	CSVEKGRAYGYTF	TGCAGCGTTGAAAAGGGGCGCGCCTATGGCTACACCTTC
TRBV7-3	NA	TRBJ2-3	TRBD2	CASSLASGRADTQYF	TGTGCCAGCAGCTTAGCTAGCGGGAGGGCCGATACGCAGTATTTT
TRBV28	NA	TRBJ1-2	NA	CASTGRVGYTF	TGTGCCAGCACAGGGAGGGTCGGCTACACCTTC
TRBV9	NA	TRBJ2-3	TRBD2	CASSADQAGGPDTQYF	TGTGCCAGCAGCGCTGATCAAGCGGGAGGGCCTGATACGCAGTATTTT
TRBV6-5	NA	TRBJ2-6	NA	CASSYSGANVLTF	TGTGCCAGCAGCTACTCTGGGGCCAACGTCCTGACTTTC
TRBV30	NA	TRBJ1-2	NA	CAWTGDVANYGYTF	TGTGCCTGGACAGGGGACGTAGCTAACTATGGCTACACCTTC
TRBV6-4	NA	TRBJ2-7	TRBD2	CASSEPGTSGILSSYEQYF	TGTGCCAGCAGCGAACCCGGGACTAGCGGGATTCTAAGCTCCTACGAGCAGTACTTC
TRBV6-1	NA	TRBJ2-1	TRBD2	CASSDRTSVNEQFF	TGTGCCAGCAGTGACAGGACTAGCGTCAATGAGCAGTTCTTC
TRBV6-1	NA	TRBJ2-5	NA	CASSPPPYQETQYF	TGTGCCAGCAGCCCTCCCCCGTACCAAGAGACCCAGTACTTC
TRBV27	once	TRBJ1-2	TRBD1	CASSDGTGGFGYTF	TGTGCCAGCAGTGACGGGACAGGGGGTTTTGGCTACACCTTC
TRBV5-4	NA	TRBJ2-3	NA	CASSLSTDTQYF	TGTGCCAGCAGCCTGTCCACAGATACGCAGTATTTT